The 4 T cell receptor beta chains below all came from one sample that was sequenced in a study of PD-1 blockade in classical Hodgkin lymphoma. The time point here: cycle 4 day 1 (C4D1), after less than 7 weeks of nivolumab. Relapses following autologous stem cell transplantation were seen in all patients, with brentuximab vedotin exposure varying. Method: immunoSEQ multiplex PCR; TCRdb's copy keeps in-frame clones and lacks some. Seen here are around 25,000 clones, roughly 76% observed once, and the top ten hold about 27%. Sequencing was performed on peripheral blood mononuclear cells (PBMCs), taken before the fourth cycle of nivolumab. Receptors originate from a human donor with classical Hodgkin lymphoma.

This clone was picked up one time. The V call is TRBV6-6, the J call TRBJ1-2; D is unresolved. V was trimmed by 2 bases and J by 4 bases, leaving 11 bases between them. Germline CDR1 and CDR2: MNHNY and SVGAGI (reference sequence). The CDR3 runs 14 residues. CDR3: CASSYGVGLYGYTF. The CDR3 nucleotides are TGTGCCAGCAGTTACGGAGTTGGACTCTATGGCTACACCTTC.

V and J are TRBV6-5 and TRBJ2-1; D call uncertain. This CDR3 contains 13 residues. CDR1 is MNHEY, CDR2 SVGAGI, per germline. V was shortened by 2 bases and J by 6 bases, with 8 bases between the two germline ends. In DNA, the CDR3 is TGTGCCAGCAGTTACGTCGCAGGCAATGAGCAGTTCTTC. Its protein product is CASSYVAGNEQFF.

This sequence joins TRBV18 and TRBJ1-2, with D maybe TRBD1 (6 bases). Deletions cut 3 bases from V and 1 base from J, with 24 bases between. Germline V gene data show CDR1 as KGHSH and CDR2 as LQKENI. The CDR3 extends over 19 amino acids. This CDR3 reads CASSPGGGVQGNHNYGYTF. The CDR3 DNA follows: TGTGCCAGCTCACCTGGAGGAGGGGTACAGGGTAACCATAACTATGGCTACACCTTC.

The rearrangement joins TRBV11-2 to TRBJ2-3; possibly TRBD2 for D (6 bases). Per the germline V gene, CDR1 is SGHAT and CDR2 is FQNNGV. This CDR3 has 17 amino acids. Trimming pared 3 bases from V and 3 bases from J, leaving 19 bases between. CDR3 in amino acids: CASSFEGGGVRTDTQYF. The DNA for the CDR3 is TGTGCCAGCAGCTTTGAGGGCGGAGGGGTCAGAACAGATACGCAGTATTTT.